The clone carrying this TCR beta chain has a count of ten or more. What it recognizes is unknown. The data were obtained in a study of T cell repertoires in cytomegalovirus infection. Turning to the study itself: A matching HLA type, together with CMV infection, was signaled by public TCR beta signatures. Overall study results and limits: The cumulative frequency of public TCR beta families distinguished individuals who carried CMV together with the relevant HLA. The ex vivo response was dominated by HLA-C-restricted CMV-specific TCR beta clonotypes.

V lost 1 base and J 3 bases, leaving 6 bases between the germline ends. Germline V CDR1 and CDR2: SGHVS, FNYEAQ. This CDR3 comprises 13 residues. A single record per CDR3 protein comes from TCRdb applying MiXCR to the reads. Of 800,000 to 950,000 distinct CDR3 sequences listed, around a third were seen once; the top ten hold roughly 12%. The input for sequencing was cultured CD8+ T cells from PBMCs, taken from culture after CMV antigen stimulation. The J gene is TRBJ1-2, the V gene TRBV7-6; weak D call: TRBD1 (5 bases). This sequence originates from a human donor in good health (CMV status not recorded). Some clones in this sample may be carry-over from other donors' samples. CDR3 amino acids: CASSLGDYYGYTF. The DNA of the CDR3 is TGTGCCAGCAGCTTAGGGGACTACTATGGCTACACCTTC.